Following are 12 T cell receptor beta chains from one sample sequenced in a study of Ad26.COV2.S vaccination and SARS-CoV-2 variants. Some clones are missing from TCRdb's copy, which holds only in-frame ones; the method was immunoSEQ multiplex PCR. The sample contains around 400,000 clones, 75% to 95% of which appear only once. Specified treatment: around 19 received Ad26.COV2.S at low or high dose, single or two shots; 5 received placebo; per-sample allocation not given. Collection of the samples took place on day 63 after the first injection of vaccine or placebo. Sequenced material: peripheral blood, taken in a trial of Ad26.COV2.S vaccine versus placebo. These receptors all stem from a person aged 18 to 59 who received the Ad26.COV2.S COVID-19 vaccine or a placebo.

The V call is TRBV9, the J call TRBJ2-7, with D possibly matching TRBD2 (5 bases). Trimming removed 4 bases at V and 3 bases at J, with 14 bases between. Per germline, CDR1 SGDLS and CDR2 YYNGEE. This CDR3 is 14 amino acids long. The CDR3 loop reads CASSPAFRGYEQYF. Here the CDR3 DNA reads TGTGCCAGCAGCCCCGCTTTCCGGGGCTACGAGCAGTACTTC. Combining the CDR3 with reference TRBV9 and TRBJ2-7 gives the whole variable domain DSGVTQTPKHLITATGQRVTLRCSPRSGDLSVYWYQQSLDQGLQFLIQYYNGEERAKGNILERFSAQQFPDLHSELNLSSLELGDSALYFCASSPAFRGYEQYFGPGTRLTVT.

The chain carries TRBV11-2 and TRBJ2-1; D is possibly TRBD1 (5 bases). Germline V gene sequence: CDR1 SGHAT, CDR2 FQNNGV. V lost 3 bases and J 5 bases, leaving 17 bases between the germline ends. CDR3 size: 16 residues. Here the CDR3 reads CASSFGRQMLNNEQFF. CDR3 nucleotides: TGTGCCAGCAGCTTTGGGCGACAGATGCTAAACAATGAGCAGTTCTTC. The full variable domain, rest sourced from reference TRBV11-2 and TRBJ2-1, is EAGVAQSPRYKIIEKRQSVAFWCNPISGHATLYWYQQILGQGPKLLIQFQNNGVVDDSQLPKDRFSAERLKGVDSTLKIQPAKLEDSAVYLCASSFGRQMLNNEQFFGPGTRLTVL.

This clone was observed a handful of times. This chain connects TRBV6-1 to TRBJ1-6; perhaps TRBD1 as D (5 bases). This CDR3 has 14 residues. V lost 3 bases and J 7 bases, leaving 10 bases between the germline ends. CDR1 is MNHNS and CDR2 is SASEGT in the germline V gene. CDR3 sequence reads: CASSDTGPNSPLHF. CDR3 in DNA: TGTGCCAGCAGTGACACAGGACCAAATTCACCCCTCCACTTT.

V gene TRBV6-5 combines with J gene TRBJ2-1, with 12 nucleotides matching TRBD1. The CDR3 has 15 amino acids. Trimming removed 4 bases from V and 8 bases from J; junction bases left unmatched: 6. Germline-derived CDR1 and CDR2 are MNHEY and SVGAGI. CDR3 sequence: CASSFGTGGLYEQFF. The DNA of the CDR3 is TGTGCCAGCAGTTTCGGGACAGGGGGCTTATATGAGCAGTTCTTC.

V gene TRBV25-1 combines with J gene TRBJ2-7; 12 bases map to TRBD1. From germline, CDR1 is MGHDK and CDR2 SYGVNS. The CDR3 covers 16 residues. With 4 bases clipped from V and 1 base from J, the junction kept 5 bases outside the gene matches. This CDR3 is CASSGPGQGASYEQYF. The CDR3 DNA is TGTGCCAGCAGTGGACCGGGACAGGGGGCGTCCTACGAGCAGTACTTC.

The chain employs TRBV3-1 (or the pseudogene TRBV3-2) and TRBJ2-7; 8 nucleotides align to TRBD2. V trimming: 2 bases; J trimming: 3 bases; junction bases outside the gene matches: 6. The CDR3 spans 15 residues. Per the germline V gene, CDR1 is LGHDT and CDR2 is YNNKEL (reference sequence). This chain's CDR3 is CASSQFSGILYEQYF. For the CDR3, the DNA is TGTGCCAGCAGCCAATTTAGCGGGATTCTCTACGAGCAGTACTTC.

CDR3 residues: CASSLGLAGAEPQETQYF. CDR3 DNA: TGCGCCAGCAGCTTAGGACTAGCGGGAGCAGAGCCTCAAGAGACCCAGTACTTC. The V and J genes are TRBV5-1 and TRBJ2-5; 13 bases are a match to TRBD2. Germline values: CDR1 SGHRS, CDR2 YFSETQ. Unmatched junction bases numbered 9, after V lost 2 bases and J lost 2 bases. The CDR3 extends over 18 amino acids.

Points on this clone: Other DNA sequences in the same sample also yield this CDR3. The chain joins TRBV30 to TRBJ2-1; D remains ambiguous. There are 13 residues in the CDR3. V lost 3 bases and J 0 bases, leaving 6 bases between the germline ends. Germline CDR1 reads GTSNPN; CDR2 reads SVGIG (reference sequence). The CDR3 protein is CAWSGSSYNEQFF. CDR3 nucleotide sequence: TGTGCCTGGAGCGGGTCCTCCTACAATGAGCAGTTCTTC.

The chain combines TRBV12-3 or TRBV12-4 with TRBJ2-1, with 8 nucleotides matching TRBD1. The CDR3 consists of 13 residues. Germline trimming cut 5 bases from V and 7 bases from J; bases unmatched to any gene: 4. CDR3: CASSQTGANEQFF. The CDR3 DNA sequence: TGTGCCAGCAGTCAGACAGGGGCAAATGAGCAGTTCTTC.

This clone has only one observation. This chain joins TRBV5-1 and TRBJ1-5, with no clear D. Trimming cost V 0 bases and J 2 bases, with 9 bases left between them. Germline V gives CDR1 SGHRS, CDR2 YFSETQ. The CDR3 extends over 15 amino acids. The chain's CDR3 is CASSLDGDGNQPQHF. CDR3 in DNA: TGCGCCAGCAGCTTGGACGGAGATGGCAATCAGCCCCAGCATTTT.

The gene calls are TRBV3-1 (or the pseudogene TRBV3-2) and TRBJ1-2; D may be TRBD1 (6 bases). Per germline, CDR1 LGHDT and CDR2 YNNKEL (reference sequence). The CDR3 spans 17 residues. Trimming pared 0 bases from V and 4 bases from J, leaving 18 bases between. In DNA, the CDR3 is TGTGCCAGCAGCCAAGAGGCATGGGGGGCAGATAGCTATGGCTACACCTTC. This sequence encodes CASSQEAWGADSYGYTF.

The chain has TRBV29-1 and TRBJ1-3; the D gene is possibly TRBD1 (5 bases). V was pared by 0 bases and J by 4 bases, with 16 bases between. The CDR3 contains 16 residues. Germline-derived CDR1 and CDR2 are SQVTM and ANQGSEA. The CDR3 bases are TGCAGCGTTGAAGATCGCCAGGGCCTACCAGGAAACACCATATATTTT. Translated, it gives CSVEDRQGLPGNTIYF.